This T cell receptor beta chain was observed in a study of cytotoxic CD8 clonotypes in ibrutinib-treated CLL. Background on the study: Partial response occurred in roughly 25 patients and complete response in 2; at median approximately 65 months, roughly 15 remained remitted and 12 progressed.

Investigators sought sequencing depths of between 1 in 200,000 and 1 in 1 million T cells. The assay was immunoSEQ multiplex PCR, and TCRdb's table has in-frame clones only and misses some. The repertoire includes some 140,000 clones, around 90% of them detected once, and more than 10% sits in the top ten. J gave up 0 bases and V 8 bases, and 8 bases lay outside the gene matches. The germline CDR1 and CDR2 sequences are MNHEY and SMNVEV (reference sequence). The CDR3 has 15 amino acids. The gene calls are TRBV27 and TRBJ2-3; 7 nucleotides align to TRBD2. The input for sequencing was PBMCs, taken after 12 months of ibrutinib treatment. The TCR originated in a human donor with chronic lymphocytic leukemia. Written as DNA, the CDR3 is TGTGCCAGCCGTCAGTTGGGGGGGAGCACAGATACGCAGTATTTT. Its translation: CASRQLGGSTDTQYF.